This TCR beta chain appears in the sequencing data of a study of blood T cell repertoires in COVID-19. Study as a whole: Samples taken during acute and convalescent COVID-19 were collected in the United States, Italy and Spain.

As handled by the study authors: Amplification from reference gene primers served as the basis for estimated nucleated cell counts. This table comes from immunoSEQ multiplex PCR, and its TCRdb copy is limited to in-frame clones, with some not included. V, J and clone size reflect that table, while D and trimming were determined from the DNA. The table lists 200,000 to 250,000 clones, 84% of them singletons, with approximately 7.3% in the top ten. V lost 6 bases and J lost 4; bases outside the gene matches: 1. This CDR3 has 14 residues. Germline V gives CDR1 KGHSH, CDR2 LQKENI. This receptor was taken from a woman in her thirties or forties who had recovered from COVID-19. The sample consisted of PBMCs or T cells enriched from blood (not recorded which). The genes are TRBV18 and TRBJ2-1; 12 positions agree with TRBD2. The CDR3: CASSLAGGYNEQFF. DNA for the CDR3: TGTGCCAGCTCGCTAGCGGGAGGGTACAATGAGCAGTTCTTC.